Listed below are T cell receptor beta chains from one sample, sequenced in a study of T-cell reconstitution after alpha-beta-depleted transplantation in children. TCRdb processed the PCR reads anew with MiXCR; each CDR3 protein has one entry. The profile shows about 580,000 distinct CDR3 sequences, 25% to 30% of them singletons. The specimen was PBMCs, collected before TCRalphabeta/CD19-depleted stem cell transplant. These TCRs come from a boy in the first two years of life with Wiskott-Aldrich syndrome, due to receive a stem cell transplant. The CDR3 runs from the conserved cysteine through the conserved F or W. The D gene is left open where the match is weak. Expanded clones are given a class, and other clones once, few, many or no size at all.

TRBD2 | TRBJ2-1 | TRBV20-1 | few | TGCAGTGCTAGAATCGGGAGGTCCTACAATGAGCAGTTCTTC | CSARIGRSYNEQFF
TRBD1 | TRBJ2-2 | TRBV3-1 | few | TGTGCCAGCAGCTTCGGGGCGACAGGGGGCCACACCGGGGAGCTGTTTTTT | CASSFGATGGHTGELFF
TRBD2 | TRBJ2-5 | TRBV5-1 | - | TGCGCCAGCAGCGATCTAGCGGGAGTTGGTGAGACCCAGTACTTC | CASSDLAGVGETQYF
TRBD2 | TRBJ2-5 | TRBV5-1 | few | TGCGCCAGCAGCACAGTAGCGGGAGTAAAGGAGACCCAGTACTTC | CASSTVAGVKETQYF
TRBD2 | TRBJ2-5 | TRBV27 | few | TGTGCCAGCAGTTTGGCAGCGGGAGTAGGAGAGACCCAGTACTTC | CASSLAAGVGETQYF
TRBD1 | TRBJ2-7 | TRBV24-1 | - | TGTGCCACCAGTGATTTGGTCGGGACAGGGACCCACGAGCAGTACTTC | CATSDLVGTGTHEQYF
- | TRBJ1-2 | TRBV27 | - | TGTGCCAGCAGCCAGGGATCGCAGCAGAATGGCTACACCTTC | CASSQGSQQNGYTF
- | TRBJ2-6 | TRBV10-3 | few | TGTGCCATCAGTGAGAGGGGTTCCTCTGGGGCCAACGTCCTGACTTTC | CAISERGSSGANVLTF
TRBD2 | TRBJ2-3 | TRBV5-1 | few | TGCGCCAGCAGCTCCGGGACTAGCGGGGTCACAGATACGCAGTATTTT | CASSSGTSGVTDTQYF
TRBD1 | TRBJ1-4 | TRBV12-3/TRBV12-4 | - | TGTGCCAGCTCCGGACAGGTTAATGAAAAACTGTTTTTT | CASSGQVNEKLFF
- | TRBJ2-1 | TRBV5-6 | few | TGTGCCAGCAGCTGGGATGGGGCCAATGAGCAGTTCTTC | CASSWDGANEQFF
- | TRBJ2-2 | TRBV5-1 | - | TGCGCCAGCAGCAAGGACAGTTGGGAGCTGTTTTTT | CASSKDSWELFF
- | TRBJ2-1 | TRBV5-1 | - | TGCGCCAGCAGCTTAGGGGGGCAAAGCGGATACAATGAGCAGTTCTTC | CASSLGGQSGYNEQFF
- | TRBJ2-5 | TRBV10-3 | - | TGTGCCATCAGTGAAGGTTCGACCACCCCCAGGGTGGAGACCCAGTACTTC | CAISEGSTTPRVETQYF
TRBD1 | TRBJ1-1 | TRBV7-2 | many | TGTGCCAGCAGCTTGACGGGCCAGGGGGCTGGAGCTTTCTTT | CASSLTGQGAGAFF
- | TRBJ2-7 | TRBV10-3 | few | TGTGCCATCAGTGAGCAGGGGGGCGAGCAGTACTTC | CAISEQGGEQYF
- | TRBJ2-5 | TRBV20-1 | few | TGCAGTGCTAGACCAATCGGGGCCGGGTTGCCCCAGTACTTC | CSARPIGAGLPQYF
- | TRBJ2-1 | TRBV12-3/TRBV12-4 | - | TGTGCCAGCAGTGCGCGCATCCGGCTAGCAGCCCTCAATGAGCAGTTCTTC | CASSARIRLAALNEQFF
- | TRBJ1-5 | TRBV20-1 | - | TGCAGTGTTGCGACTGGGAGCAATCAGCCCCAGCATTTT | CSVATGSNQPQHF
TRBD2 | TRBJ2-3 | TRBV9 | - | TGTGCCAGCAGCCTCATCCCCTCGGCGAGCGGGAGGGCAGGAACAGATACGCAGTATTTT | CASSLIPSASGRAGTDTQYF
- | TRBJ2-7 | TRBV20-1 | - | TGCAGTGCTAGTGGGGTCCTCCTCTCTACCTACGAGCAGTACTTC | CSASGVLLSTYEQYF
TRBD2 | TRBJ2-1 | TRBV29-1 | many | TGCAGCGTTGCGGGACTAGCTAACAATGAGCAGTTCTTC | CSVAGLANNEQFF
- | TRBJ1-6 | TRBV3-1 | once | TGTGCCAGCAGTGCGCGGGACTCCTCACCCCTCCACTTT | CASSARDSSPLHF
- | TRBJ1-1 | TRBV30 | - | TGTGCCTGGAGTCCCTCCCGTTGGGGCACTGAAGCTTTCTTT | CAWSPSRWGTEAFF
- | TRBJ2-2 | TRBV5-1 | - | TGCGCCAGCAGGGAAGGATTTGAGATGAACACCGGGGAGCTGTTTTTT | CASREGFEMNTGELFF
TRBD2 | TRBJ2-5 | TRBV7-9 | - | TGTGCCAGCAGCTCGGGACTAGCGGGAGTGAGTTTAGAGACCCAGTACTTC | CASSSGLAGVSLETQYF
- | TRBJ2-5 | TRBV20-1 | - | TGCAGTGCTAGCCTCCCGGGTGAGACCCAGTACTTC | CSASLPGETQYF
- | TRBJ2-5 | TRBV5-5 | few | TGTGCCAGCAGCCTAGACAGGGAGGTTGGCCAGTACTTC | CASSLDREVGQYF
- | TRBJ2-1 | TRBV7-9 | - | TGTGCCAGCCCCGAGGGGGTGGGCGGGAGCTCCTACAATGAGCAGTTCTTC | CASPEGVGGSSYNEQFF
- | TRBJ2-6 | TRBV12-3/TRBV12-4 | - | TGTGCCAGCACGTTGGCGGCCAACGTCCTGACTTTC | CASTLAANVLTF
- | TRBJ2-3 | TRBV12-3/TRBV12-4 | few | TGTGCCAGCACCTTAAGGGAGGCAGATACGCAGTATTTT | CASTLREADTQYF
- | TRBJ2-2 | TRBV7-2 | - | TGTGCCGAGCGCCGAGTCGGAACCGGGGAGCTGTTTTTT | CAERRVGTGELFF
- | TRBJ1-2 | TRBV12-3/TRBV12-4 | few | TGTGCCAGCAGTTCGGACCCAAGGGGCATTGGCTACACCTTC | CASSSDPRGIGYTF
- | TRBJ1-5 | TRBV20-1 | few | TGCAGTGCGAGGGGGGAGGTGCAGCCCCAGCATTTT | CSARGEVQPQHF
TRBD2 | TRBJ2-1 | TRBV4-1 | - | TGCGCCAGCAGGGCTCGCGACCTAGCGGGCACGTATGAGCAGTTCTTC | CASRARDLAGTYEQFF
TRBD2 | TRBJ2-5 | TRBV29-1 | - | TGCAGCGTTGCGACTAGCGGGCCAGAGACCCAGTACTTC | CSVATSGPETQYF
- | TRBJ1-2 | TRBV10-3 | few | TGTGCAACATACCCGGGGGTCTATGGCTACACCTTC | CATYPGVYGYTF
TRBD1 | TRBJ2-7 | TRBV7-8 | few | TGTGCCAGCAGCGGCAGGACAGGGTACGAGCAGTACTTC | CASSGRTGYEQYF
TRBD2 | TRBJ2-7 | TRBV7-2 | few | TGTGCCAGCAGCTTAGCGGCGGCGGGAGTAAATCCCTACGAGCAGTACTTC | CASSLAAAGVNPYEQYF
- | TRBJ2-1 | TRBV12-3/TRBV12-4 | few | TGTGCCAGCAGTTTACCCCGGATCGGATACAATGAGCAGTTCTTC | CASSLPRIGYNEQFF
- | TRBJ2-1 | TRBV21-1 | - | TGTGCCAGCAGCAAGGGACAGGGGTTAAACAATGAGCAGTTCTTC | CASSKGQGLNNEQFF
TRBD2 | TRBJ2-1 | TRBV9 | few | TGTGCCAGCAGCGTAAAGAACATCGGCCTAGCGGGAGTTAATGAGCAGTTCTTC | CASSVKNIGLAGVNEQFF
- | TRBJ1-3 | TRBV25-1 | - | TGTGCCAGCAGTATGGCAGGGGATGGAAACACCATATATTTT | CASSMAGDGNTIYF
- | TRBJ1-2 | TRBV4-2 | - | TGTGCCAGCAGCCAAGAGGGGAGGGGGTATGGTCCCTATGGCTACACCTTC | CASSQEGRGYGPYGYTF
TRBD2 | TRBJ2-5 | TRBV20-1 | few | TGCAGTGCTAGCCACAAAGCGGGGGACGGGACCCAGTACTTC | CSASHKAGDGTQYF